This T cell receptor (beta chain) originates from a study of OX40 agonist ivuxolimab in advanced cancers. Study at large: Those treated in dose escalation had hepatocellular carcinoma, melanoma, renal cell cancer or head and neck cancer. Males comprised 70% to 90% of the group, whose mean age was approximately 62 years (range roughly 23 to 90). Study results and caveats: Relative to CD4+ cells, CD8+ T cells on average had more expanded clones.

The assay was immunoSEQ multiplex PCR, and TCRdb's table has in-frame clones only and misses some. This sample carries approximately 100,000 clones, about nine tenths of them seen once, and the ten largest clones take over 0.3%. Germline-derived CDR1 and CDR2 are SGHTA and FQGNSA. The V end was cut by 1 base, the J end by 2 bases, with 12 bases between. This CDR3 spans 15 amino acids. With respect to this clone: The antigen is undetermined.

The receptor comes from an adult with an advanced solid tumor such as melanoma, head and neck, liver or kidney cancer. The chain couples TRBV7-2 to TRBJ2-7; D call uncertain. The sample was CD4+ or CD8+ T cells sorted from blood, taken in a trial of the OX40 agonist ivuxolimab. This chain's CDR3 is CASSLGAVRAYEQYF. CDR3 nucleotides: TGTGCCAGCAGCTTAGGGGCGGTCCGGGCCTACGAGCAGTACTTC.